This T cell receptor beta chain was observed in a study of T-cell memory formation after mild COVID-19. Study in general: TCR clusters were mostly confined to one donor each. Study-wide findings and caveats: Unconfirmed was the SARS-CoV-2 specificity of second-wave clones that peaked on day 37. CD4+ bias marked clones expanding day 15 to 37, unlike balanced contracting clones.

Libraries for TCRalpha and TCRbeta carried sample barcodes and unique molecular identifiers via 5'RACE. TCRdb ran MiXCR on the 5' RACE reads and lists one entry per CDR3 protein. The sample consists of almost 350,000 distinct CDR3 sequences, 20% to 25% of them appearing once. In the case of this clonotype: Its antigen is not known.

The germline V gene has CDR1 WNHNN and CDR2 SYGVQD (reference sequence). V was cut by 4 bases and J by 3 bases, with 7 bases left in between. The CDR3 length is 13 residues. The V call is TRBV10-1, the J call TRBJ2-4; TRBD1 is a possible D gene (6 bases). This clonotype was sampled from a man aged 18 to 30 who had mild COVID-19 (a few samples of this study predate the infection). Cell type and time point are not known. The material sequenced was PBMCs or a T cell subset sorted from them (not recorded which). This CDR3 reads CASSAGDKNIQYF. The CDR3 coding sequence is TGCGCCAGCAGTGCAGGGGACAAAAACATTCAGTACTTC.